What follows are 28 T cell receptor beta chains derived from one specimen sequenced in a study of blood T cell repertoires in COVID-19 (dated by TCRdb to about 2020). The library was generated by the immunoSEQ multiplex PCR assay. In its TCRdb copy, this immuneACCESS table keeps in-frame sequences only and misses some clones. Where compared with another copy, unresolved V genes explain less than half of these, and the others have no known cause. This sample gives around 61,000 clones in total; 89% of them show up just once. In total, the top ten clones hold under 45% of the sample. What was sequenced was peripheral blood. Receptors were obtained from a woman aged 55-70 years with COVID-19, enrolled during active disease.

This clone appeared once. CDR3 in amino acids: CASSESGGGDQPQHF. CDR3 sequence (DNA): TGTGCCAGCAGTGAATCTGGCGGGGGAGATCAGCCCCAGCATTTT. The rearrangement links TRBV25-1 to TRBJ1-5; D perhaps matches TRBD1 (5 bases). The CDR3 covers 15 residues. Germline-derived CDR1 and CDR2 are MGHDK and SYGVNS. V dropped 1 base and J dropped 5 bases, with 12 bases sitting between them.

This clone was observed a handful of times. The V and J genes are TRBV2 and TRBJ1-1; D is unresolved. The CDR3 runs to 10 residues. Germline CDR1 reads SNHLY; CDR2 reads FYNNEI. V dropped 8 bases and J dropped 6 bases, with 7 bases sitting between them. The CDR3 DNA reads TGTGCCAGCGGCGGAGCTGAAGCTTTCTTT. It translates to CASGGAEAFF.

V gene TRBV20-1 combines with J gene TRBJ2-1; no definite D call. This CDR3 contains 13 residues. V lost 3 bases and J lost 8, with 14 bases in between. Germline V gene sequence: CDR1 DFQATT, CDR2 SNEGSKA (reference sequence). The CDR3 reads CSASPRTGDEQFF. CDR3 sequence (DNA): TGCAGTGCTAGTCCTAGAACTGGCGATGAGCAGTTCTTC.

The rearrangement links TRBV19 to TRBJ1-2; 8 nucleotides agree with TRBD1. J lost 8 bases, V lost 5 bases, and 7 bases had no gene match. CDR3 size: 13 residues. Germline-derived CDR1 and CDR2 are LNHDA and SQIVND (reference sequence). CDR3 in DNA: TGTGCCAGTAGTCCCGGACAGGGTGGCGGCTACACCTTC. It specifies CASSPGQGGGYTF.

This clone was detected only a few times. The chain is built from TRBV10-1 and TRBJ2-2; a possible D gene is TRBD1 (6 bases). This CDR3 contains 16 residues. V was clipped by 1 base and J by 1 base, with 10 bases between them. CDR1 and CDR2 from the germline V gene are WNHNN and SYGVQD (reference sequence). The chain's CDR3 is CASSEFTQGNTGELFF. Here the CDR3 DNA reads TGCGCCAGCAGTGAGTTTACACAGGGGAACACCGGGGAGCTGTTTTTT.

This clone has only a few counts. The V call is TRBV6-4, the J call TRBJ2-2, with D maybe TRBD2 (5 bases). Germline V lookup: CDR1 MRHNA, CDR2 SNTAGT. V lost 4 bases to trimming and J lost 6 bases, with 6 bases between them. The CDR3 has 12 residues. CDR3 in amino acids: CASSGLSGELFF. The CDR3 DNA reads TGTGCCAGCAGTGGACTATCCGGGGAGCTGTTTTTT.

The V call is TRBV19, the J call TRBJ1-5; 12 bases are shared with TRBD1. In germline, CDR1 is LNHDA, CDR2 SQIVND (reference sequence). The ends lost 4 bases at V and 5 bases at J; junction bases unmatched: 15. There are 19 residues in the CDR3. The CDR3 nucleotides are TGTGCCAGTAGTACCGTAGCCCCCGGGACAGGGGGCCGGGATCAGCCCCAGCATTTT. Its protein is CASSTVAPGTGGRDQPQHF.

The chain couples TRBV6-2 or TRBV6-3 to TRBJ1-2, with D unresolved. V lost 0 bases to trimming and J lost 4 bases, with 12 bases between them. The CDR3 spans 15 residues. Germline V CDR1 and CDR2: MNHEY, SVGEGT. CDR3 sequence reads: CASSYSNTLSYGYTF. In nucleotides, the CDR3 is TGTGCCAGCAGTTACTCGAATACGCTATCCTATGGCTACACCTTC.

This clone occurred once. The chain is built from TRBV2 and TRBJ1-1, with 7 bases lining up with TRBD1. This CDR3 has 14 amino acids. V was clipped by 3 bases and J by 5 bases; unmatched bases: 6. The germline CDR1 and CDR2 sequences are SNHLY and FYNNEI. The CDR3 is CASSDDRVDTEAFF. The CDR3, as DNA: TGTGCCAGCAGTGACGACAGGGTAGATACTGAAGCTTTCTTT. The full variable domain, in which reference TRBV2 and TRBJ1-1 provide the parts outside the CDR3, is EPEVTQTPSHQVTQMGQEVILRCVPISNHLYFYWYRQILGQKVEFLVSFYNNEISEKSEIFDDQFSVERPDGSNFTLKIRSTKLEDSAMYFCASSDDRVDTEAFFGQGTRLTVV.

This clone was seen a single time. The genes are TRBV6-5 and TRBJ1-6, with a tentative D call TRBD1 (5 bases). The CDR3 runs to 15 residues. CDR1 MNHEY and CDR2 SVGAGI come from the germline V gene. Trimming pared 6 bases from V and 2 bases from J, leaving 11 bases between. In nucleotides, the CDR3 is TGTGCCAGCAGGCAGGGTTGGACCTATAATTCACCCCTCCACTTT. Translated: CASRQGWTYNSPLHF.

In its sample, this clone was seen a few times. The genes are TRBV7-8 and TRBJ1-5; D gene ambiguous. CDR3 length equals 13 residues. Trimming removed 5 bases at V and 5 bases at J, with 10 bases between. Germline V CDR1 and CDR2: SGHVS, FQNEAQ. The CDR3 loop is CASSRLSDQPQHF. CDR3 nucleotide sequence: TGTGCCAGCAGCCGACTGTCTGATCAGCCCCAGCATTTT.

As DNA, the CDR3 is TGTGCCAGCAGGACCGGGACAGCTTCCTACGAGCAGTACTTC. Translation gives CASRTGTASYEQYF. This chain uses TRBV7-2 with TRBJ2-7; TRBD1 agrees at 7 bases. This CDR3 is built from 14 residues. Unmatched junction bases numbered 6, after V lost 6 bases and J lost 1 base. Germline assignment: CDR1 SGHTA and CDR2 FQGNSA.

With respect to this clone: One end of the junction fails to match germline, which may point to a read error. The chain has TRBV11-2 and TRBJ2-1; tentative D call: TRBD2 (5 bases). The CDR3 is made up of 16 amino acids. Germline V gene sequence: CDR1 SGHAT, CDR2 FQNNGV. CDR3 nucleotides: TGTGCCAGCAGCGGACCAAACGAGGGCTCCTCCAATGAGCAGTTCTTC. Translated: CASSGPNEGSSNEQFF.

V gene TRBV28 combines with J gene TRBJ2-7, with D possibly TRBD2 on 5 matching bases. The CDR3 consists of 14 residues. Germline assignment: CDR1 MDHEN and CDR2 SYDVKM. Trimming pared 2 bases from V and 4 bases from J, leaving 12 bases between. CDR3: CASSLAGDYYEQYF. CDR3 DNA sequence: TGTGCCAGCAGTTTAGCCGGGGATTATTACGAGCAGTACTTC. The variable domain in full, completed from reference TRBV28 and TRBJ2-7, reads DVKVTQSSRYLVKRTGEKVFLECVQDMDHENMFWYRQDPGLGLRLIYFSYDVKMKEKGDIPEGYSVSREKKERFSLILESASTNQTSMYLCASSLAGDYYEQYFGPGTRLTVT.

The chain employs TRBV27 and TRBJ2-5; 7 bases fit TRBD1. CDR1 is MNHEY and CDR2 is SMNVEV in the germline V gene (reference sequence). The CDR3 extends over 15 amino acids. V lost 4 bases to trimming and J lost 5 bases; unmatched junction nucleotides: 10. The CDR3 sequence is CASSSDRARGETQYF. The CDR3 nucleotides read TGTGCCAGCAGTTCAGACCGGGCCAGGGGGGAGACCCAGTACTTC.

The genes are TRBV19 and TRBJ2-1; TRBD2 matches at 8 bases. The ends lost 7 bases at V and 12 bases at J; junction bases unmatched: 20. Per the germline V gene, CDR1 is LNHDA and CDR2 is SQIVND (reference sequence). This CDR3 has 16 amino acids. This chain's CDR3 is CASTGGSGSFSGGQFF. Here the CDR3 DNA reads TGTGCCAGTACCGGGGGGAGCGGGAGTTTCTCGGGTGGGCAGTTCTTC.

This chain uses TRBV19 with TRBJ2-5; 7 positions match TRBD2. CDR3 size: 14 residues. J was trimmed by 1 base and V by 3 bases; bases with no gene match: 2. CDR1 LNHDA and CDR2 SQIVND come from the germline V gene (reference sequence). CDR3 nucleotides: TGTGCCAGTAGTATTGGGAGGGTCCAAGAGACCCAGTACTTC. This encodes CASSIGRVQETQYF. Full variable domain (missing parts from reference TRBV19 and TRBJ2-5): DGGITQSPKYLFRKEGQNVTLSCEQNLNHDAMYWYRQDPGQGLRLIYYSQIVNDFQKGDIAEGYSVSREKKESFPLTVTSAQKNPTAFYLCASSIGRVQETQYFGPGTRLLVL.

The V and J genes are TRBV7-8 and TRBJ1-5; tentatively, D is TRBD1 (5 bases). This CDR3 comprises 17 residues. The germline V gene has CDR1 SGHVS and CDR2 FQNEAQ. Trimming removed 5 bases at V and 2 bases at J, with 19 bases between. This CDR3 reads CASSQEPYRGGNQPQHF. Here the CDR3 DNA reads TGTGCCAGCAGCCAAGAACCATATCGGGGGGGCAATCAGCCCCAGCATTTT.

This clone was picked up one time. The chain recombines TRBV5-1 with TRBJ2-1, with 7 bases identical to TRBD1. Germline CDR1 SGHRS, CDR2 YFSETQ. The ends lost 4 bases at V and 6 bases at J; junction bases unmatched: 4. This CDR3 has 13 amino acids. CDR3 sequence (DNA): TGCGCCAGCAGCCCCGGACAGGTCAATGAGCAGTTCTTC. Residues: CASSPGQVNEQFF.

This clone was observed a single time. The chain uses TRBV28 and TRBJ1-4; TRBD1 might be the D (5 bases). Deletions cut 4 bases from V and 8 bases from J, with 14 bases between. Germline-derived CDR1 and CDR2 are MDHEN and SYDVKM. CDR3 length: 14 amino acids. The CDR3 sequence is CASSYRGSTEKLFF. As DNA, the CDR3 is TGTGCCAGCAGTTATAGGGGCTCCACCGAAAAACTGTTTTTT.

J is TRBJ2-2 and V is TRBV19; the D is unclear. Trimming pared 4 bases from V and 1 base from J, leaving 4 bases between. The CDR3 totals 13 residues. The germline gives CDR1 LNHDA, CDR2 SQIVND (reference sequence). The CDR3 region is CASSRQNTGELFF. The CDR3 coding sequence is TGTGCCAGTAGTAGACAGAACACCGGGGAGCTGTTTTTT.

In this sample, this clone turned up once. The V gene is TRBV30, the J gene TRBJ2-7; possibly TRBD1 for D (5 bases). The CDR3 contains 12 residues. The germline V gene has CDR1 GTSNPN and CDR2 SVGIG (reference sequence). V was trimmed by 1 base and J by 3 bases, leaving 7 bases between them. The CDR3 sequence: CAWSDRHYEQYF. The CDR3 DNA is TGTGCCTGGAGTGACAGGCACTACGAGCAGTACTTC.

The genes are TRBV20-1 and TRBJ2-3; 7 nucleotides agree with TRBD2. Germline loops: CDR1 DFQATT, CDR2 SNEGSKA (reference sequence). The J segment lost 4 bases and the V segment lost 3 bases, leaving 1 base of the junction unmatched. The CDR3 spans 12 residues. In nucleotides, the CDR3 is TGCAGTGCTAGTGGGGGGGCAGATACGCAGTATTTT. Its translation is CSASGGADTQYF.

The CDR3 is CAISVERGSYEQYF. Here the CDR3 DNA reads TGTGCCATCAGTGTTGAGCGGGGCTCCTACGAGCAGTACTTC. The chain is built from TRBV10-3 and TRBJ2-7; 7 nucleotides line up with TRBD2. Per germline, CDR1 ENHRY and CDR2 SYGVKD. This CDR3 comprises 14 residues. J lost 0 bases, V lost 4 bases, and 3 bases had no gene match.

This rearrangement joins TRBV6-5 to TRBJ1-3; D is possibly TRBD1 (5 bases). The germline CDR1 and CDR2 sequences are MNHEY and SVGAGI. Trimming pared 7 bases from V and 0 bases from J, leaving 10 bases between. CDR3 length: 14 amino acids. The CDR3 DNA reads TGTGCCAGCATGCAGGGCCGCTCTGGAAACACCATATATTTT. Translated, it gives CASMQGRSGNTIYF.

The chain has TRBV4-3 and TRBJ1-1; 7 positions match TRBD1. Germline lookup yields CDR1 LGHNA and CDR2 YSLEER. Trimming removed 4 bases from V and 5 bases from J; junction bases left unmatched: 4. The CDR3 runs 13 residues. CDR3 in amino acids: CASSPQQGTEAFF. The CDR3 nucleotides read TGCGCCAGCAGCCCGCAACAGGGGACTGAAGCTTTCTTT.

V and J are TRBV4-3 and TRBJ2-2; TRBD1 matches at 7 bases. This CDR3 is 14 amino acids long. Germline trimming cut 1 base from V and 7 bases from J; bases unmatched to any gene: 3. Germline V gene sequence: CDR1 LGHNA, CDR2 YSLEER. The CDR3 loop reads CASSQVQGDGELFF. Here the CDR3 DNA reads TGCGCCAGCAGCCAAGTTCAGGGGGACGGGGAGCTGTTTTTT.

The V call is TRBV3-1 (or the pseudogene TRBV3-2), the J call TRBJ2-5, with D possibly matching TRBD2 (7 bases). Trimming cost V 4 bases and J 1 base, with 16 bases left between them. The CDR3 extends over 16 amino acids. Germline V gene sequence: CDR1 LGHDT, CDR2 YNNKEL (reference sequence). CDR3 sequence reads: CASSPSGRGAQETQYF. CDR3 nucleotides: TGTGCCAGCAGCCCCTCAGGCCGGGGGGCCCAAGAGACCCAGTACTTC.